This note documents a single TCR beta chain sequence. Its antigen is unidentified. PCR employed 60 Vbeta and 13 Jbeta primers. The assay was immunoSEQ multiplex PCR, and TCRdb's table has in-frame clones only and misses some. This table has 90,000 or so clones, roughly four fifths appearing once. The data belong to a study of cytomegalovirus exposure and HLA in healthy donors. Looking at the study overall: Clustering assigned over 70% of the approximately 370 genotyped donors to the Caucasian-associated ancestry cluster. Study-wide results and caveats: Fewer N-insertions than the roughly 600-donor mean were reportedly shown by an Asian-associated ancestry cluster in a later analysis.

The germline CDR1 and CDR2 sequences are MNHNY and SVGAGI (reference sequence). The CDR3 loop spans 13 amino acids. The V call is TRBV6-6, the J call TRBJ1-5; no clear D. The sequenced material came from PBMCs. The clonotype was recovered from a man aged 30-40 years in good health and CMV-seropositive. In DNA form, the CDR3 reads TGTGCTGGCGGAAGCTATAGCAATCAGCCCCAGCATTTT. This codes for CAGGSYSNQPQHF.